This T cell receptor beta chain came from a study of blood T cell repertoires in COVID-19 (TCRdb year 2020). Regarding the study in general: The collaborator samples originated in the United States, Italy and Spain and spanned the acute and convalescent phases of COVID-19. The material from the prospective study consisted of cDNA or gDNA derived from T cells, B-cell-depleted T cells, or PBMCs. Subjects who had been exposed to COVID-19, were actively infected with it, or had recovered from it provided the deeply sampled blood TCRbeta repertoires that made up the dataset. The repertoires were made available in a free public database intended to serve as a resource for research on the immune response to SARS-CoV-2. Samples were obtained from the ongoing ImmuneRACE study (first 160 participants) and from roughly 1,300 subjects provided by 6 global collaborators. A de-identified subject ID, COVID-19 status, age in years and sex were almost always included in the sample metadata. Where HLA class I and class II types were available, the types were taken from metadata supplied by the sample provider, not from assay-based typing.

For this clone: The target of this receptor is not known. No base qualities exist here, and no much larger clone lies one base off it.

TCRbeta CDR3 regions were amplified from genomic DNA by means of the immunoSEQ Assay, a bias-controlled multiplex PCR. As for the original processing: The number of nucleated cells in each sample was estimated by amplification of reference gene primers within the assay. Sequence reads were collapsed and filtered to measure the absolute abundance of every unique TCRbeta CDR3 rearrangement. For each sample, productive Simpson clonality was calculated by taking the square root of Simpson's diversity index across productive rearrangements. Here the immuneACCESS table is served through TCRdb, limited to in-frame sequences with V and J called. Missing clones are a known gap in these copies; in checked studies unresolved V genes cover under half, and the rest lacks a known reason. V and J calls and clone size are given by that table; D and trimming were obtained from the DNA. This sample comprises roughly 100,000 clones, approximately 80% of them detected only once. The ten largest clones take up around 7% of the sample.

Paper-wide results and their limitations: Clinical and demographic metadata were provided uncurated, with the amount varying by source and participant.

Each collaborating institution followed its own protocols to collect whole blood in K2EDTA tubes. For TCRbeta analysis, collaborators shipped samples as frozen whole blood, isolated PBMCs, or DNA extracted from either of those sample types. The sequence came from a man aged 65-85 years with acute or convalescent COVID-19. The sequencing input was peripheral blood.

The nucleotides are TGCAGTGCTAGTTATGGGAGGCTGTACTTC. This translates into CSASYGRLYF. This chain is built from TRBV20-1 and TRBJ2-7; a tentative D match to TRBD2 spans 6 bases. At the junction V is shortened by 3 bases and J by 12 bases, with 12 bases in between. The germline V gene (reference sequence) gives CDR1 as DFQATT and CDR2 as SNEGSKA. From cysteine to phenylalanine, the CDR3 is 10 amino acids long. Here the CDR3 DNA is all that survives: 30 bases in frame from base 1.